A single sample is the source of the 32 T cell receptor beta chains below, sequenced in a study of response to subunit inactivated influenza vaccine. TCRdb re-derived calls from the RT-PCR reads in MiXCR, one entry per CDR3 protein. This sample has some 800,000 distinct CDR3 sequences, with around 21% found just once. Sequenced here: PBMCs from blood, sampled less than 6 days after vaccination. All receptors derive from a man aged 45 to 65 who received an inactivated influenza vaccine.

The chain employs TRBV29-1 and TRBJ2-3; the match to TRBD1 covers 11 bases. V dropped 7 bases and J dropped 1; count of bases not matched to a gene: 4. Germline CDR1 reads SQVTM; CDR2 reads ANQGSEA. CDR3 size: 14 residues. CDR3 in amino acids: CSAGQGARTDTQYF. The CDR3 nucleotides are TGCAGCGCTGGACAGGGGGCACGCACAGATACGCAGTATTTT.

V and J are TRBV25-1 and TRBJ1-1; D gene uncertain. Germline-derived CDR1 and CDR2 are MGHDK and SYGVNS. V was cut by 0 bases and J by 2 bases, with 4 bases left in between. The CDR3 runs to 13 residues. The CDR3 is CASSEYLNTEAFF. CDR3 nucleotide sequence: TGTGCCAGCAGTGAATATCTCAACACTGAAGCTTTCTTT.

Only a few counts were recorded for this clonotype. V is TRBV12-3 or TRBV12-4 and J is TRBJ1-6; 7 positions match TRBD1. CDR3 length equals 14 residues. Losses at the gene ends were 7 bases for V and 7 bases for J; bases not matched to a gene: 7. CDR3 sequence reads: CASTPDRQNSPLHF. The CDR3 bases are TGTGCCAGCACCCCGGACAGGCAGAATTCACCCCTCCACTTT.

Ten or more counts support this clonotype. The chain links TRBV12-3 or TRBV12-4 to TRBJ2-7; 9 bases map to TRBD1. The CDR3 runs to 14 residues. V gave up 6 bases and J gave up 4 bases; unmatched junction bases: 7. The CDR3 region has the DNA TGTGCCAGCAGCTCCGGGACAGGGTGGTACGAGCAGTACTTC. Its protein product is CASSSGTGWYEQYF.

The J gene is TRBJ2-3, the V gene TRBV6-5; 7 bases fit TRBD2. The ends lost 0 bases at V and 1 base at J; junction bases unmatched: 4. CDR1 MNHEY and CDR2 SVGAGI come from the germline V gene. The CDR3 is 16 amino acids. The CDR3: CASSYSHAGGTDTQYF. The DNA of the CDR3 is TGTGCCAGCAGTTACTCTCACGCGGGGGGCACAGATACGCAGTATTTT.

The J gene is TRBJ2-1, the V gene TRBV20-1; D is ambiguous. The ends were cut back, 6 bases at V and 5 bases at J, with 2 bases in the middle. The CDR3 covers 9 residues. Germline V gene data show CDR1 as DFQATT and CDR2 as SNEGSKA (reference sequence). The CDR3: CSANNEQFF. The CDR3 nucleotides read TGCAGTGCAAACAATGAGCAGTTCTTC.

This clonotype was seen just once. The chain employs TRBV6-2 or TRBV6-3 and TRBJ2-1; TRBD2 matches at 14 bases. This CDR3 is 12 amino acids long. Germline loops: CDR1 MNHEY, CDR2 SVGEGT. V shed 6 bases and J 15 bases; nucleotides not matched to a gene: 4. As DNA, the CDR3 is TGTGCCAGCAGAGGACTAGCGGGAGGTTTGTTCTTC. It encodes CASRGLAGGLFF.

There are a few counts of this clonotype. The chain joins TRBV28 to TRBJ1-5, with TRBD1 as a possible D gene (5 bases). The CDR3 runs to 15 residues. V shed 5 bases and J shed 4 bases, with 15 bases lying between them. Germline V gene sequence: CDR1 MDHEN, CDR2 SYDVKM. The CDR3, as DNA: TGTGCCAGCAGTACGATCGGGGGGGGAAATCAGCCCCAGCATTTT. This gives the protein CASSTIGGGNQPQHF.

This clonotype was observed a handful of times. The chain links TRBV29-1 to TRBJ2-2; no clear D gene. The CDR3 totals 12 residues. In germline, CDR1 is SQVTM, CDR2 ANQGSEA. V dropped 4 bases and J dropped 8 bases, with 11 bases sitting between them. This CDR3 reads CSVVGWVGELFF. CDR3 nucleotides: TGCAGCGTTGTAGGGTGGGTGGGGGAGCTGTTTTTT.

This clonotype has a handful of counts. The chain joins TRBV5-1 to TRBJ2-7; no reliable D call. CDR1 is SGHRS, CDR2 YFSETQ, per germline. This CDR3 spans 14 amino acids. Deletions cut 1 base from V and 2 bases from J, with 10 bases between. As DNA, the CDR3 is TGCGCCAGCAGCTTGAGTCTGGGGACCTACGAGCAGTACTTC. Translated: CASSLSLGTYEQYF.

The chain has TRBV20-1 and TRBJ1-1; D gene unclear. Trimming took off 4 bases at V and 6 bases at J, with 12 bases between the two ends. Germline-derived CDR1 and CDR2 are DFQATT and SNEGSKA (reference sequence). The CDR3 sequence is 12 residues long. CDR3 residues: CSAIPGVSEAFF. The CDR3 nucleotides are TGCAGTGCTATTCCGGGCGTTTCTGAAGCTTTCTTT.

The chain links TRBV5-1 to TRBJ2-7; D may correspond to TRBD1 or TRBD2 (5 bases each). Trimming stripped 0 bases from V and 6 bases from J, with 13 bases between. Germline CDR1 is SGHRS and CDR2 is YFSETQ. The CDR3 has 14 amino acids. The CDR3 sequence is CASSLVGTGGEQYF. The DNA for the CDR3 is TGCGCCAGCAGCTTGGTAGGTACAGGAGGCGAGCAGTACTTC.

The rearrangement joins TRBV20-1 to TRBJ2-7, with 10 bases aligning to TRBD1. Germline V gene sequence: CDR1 DFQATT, CDR2 SNEGSKA (reference sequence). CDR3 length: 16 amino acids. The J segment lost 0 bases and the V segment lost 1 base, leaving 6 bases of the junction unmatched. In DNA, the CDR3 is TGCAGTGCTAGAGGGATGACAGGGGGCACCTCCTACGAGCAGTACTTC. It is translated as CSARGMTGGTSYEQYF.

The table lists this clonotype with a few counts. The chain employs TRBV7-9 and TRBJ2-5; D remains unclear. The CDR3 has 15 amino acids. Germline assignment: CDR1 SEHNR and CDR2 FQNEAQ (reference sequence). V was cut by 1 base and J by 2 bases, with 11 bases left in between. The CDR3 reads CASSLEITRQETQYF. The CDR3 nucleotides are TGTGCCAGCAGCTTAGAGATCACCAGGCAAGAGACCCAGTACTTC.

The V call is TRBV6-2 or TRBV6-3, the J call TRBJ2-1; 7 bases line up with TRBD2. The junction had 8 bases not matched to a gene; V was cut back by 4 bases and J by 2 bases. The CDR3 contains 16 residues. The germline CDR1 and CDR2 sequences are MNHEY and SVGEGT. The CDR3 reads CASSWRTRSTYNEQFF. In DNA, the CDR3 is TGTGCCAGCAGTTGGCGGACTAGGAGTACCTACAATGAGCAGTTCTTC.

The sample holds many counts of this clonotype. The chain uses TRBV28 and TRBJ1-3; 10 bases fit TRBD1. The CDR3 has 16 amino acids. Unmatched junction bases numbered 6, after V lost 5 bases and J lost 2 bases. Per germline, CDR1 MDHEN and CDR2 SYDVKM. The CDR3 region has the DNA TGTGCCAGCAGTCGGGACAGGGGATTTACTGGAAACACCATATATTTT. Amino acids: CASSRDRGFTGNTIYF.

This clonotype was picked up a small number of times. Here the CDR3 reads CASSLFSGNTDTQYF. The CDR3 coding sequence is TGCGCCAGCAGCTTATTTAGCGGAAACACAGATACGCAGTATTTT. The chain uses TRBV5-1 and TRBJ2-3; perhaps TRBD2 as D (6 bases). Per the germline V gene, CDR1 is SGHRS and CDR2 is YFSETQ. With 2 bases removed from V and 2 bases from J, the gap between germline ends came to 12 bases. CDR3 length: 15 amino acids.

This clonotype was seen a handful of times. The gene calls are TRBV20-1 and TRBJ1-6; D is undetermined. The CDR3 spans 14 residues. V dropped 6 bases and J dropped 4 bases, with 13 bases sitting between them. Germline CDR1 DFQATT, CDR2 SNEGSKA (reference sequence). CDR3 residues: CSATTEVYNSPLHF. CDR3 sequence (DNA): TGCAGTGCAACCACGGAAGTTTATAATTCACCCCTCCACTTT.

CDR3 region: CASSLAYGSGNSYEQYF. As DNA, the CDR3 is TGCGCCAGCAGCTTGGCCTATGGTAGCGGGAACTCCTACGAGCAGTACTTC. The V and J genes are TRBV5-1 and TRBJ2-7; 8 nucleotides align to TRBD2. The germline CDR1 and CDR2 sequences are SGHRS and YFSETQ. The trim removed 0 bases at V and 0 bases at J, leaving 8 bases unmatched. CDR3 length: 17 amino acids.

This clonotype was seen a few times. The gene calls are TRBV4-1 and TRBJ2-5; D gene ambiguous. The CDR3 runs 15 residues. Germline V gene data show CDR1 as MGHRA and CDR2 as YSYEKL. Trimming left V 3 bases short and J 0 bases short, with 11 bases between. CDR3 sequence (DNA): TGCGCCAGCAGCCAGGCTAATCTGTACCAAGAGACCCAGTACTTC. Translating it yields CASSQANLYQETQYF.

This clonotype was found many times. V gene TRBV12-3 or TRBV12-4 combines with J gene TRBJ1-3; the D is unclear. V was trimmed by 5 bases and J by 3 bases, leaving 20 bases between them. The CDR3 extends over 17 amino acids. The CDR3 region is CASSPIGSRVFGNTIYF. CDR3 in DNA: TGTGCCAGCAGTCCGATAGGGAGTAGGGTCTTTGGAAACACCATATATTTT.

This clonotype was observed a few times. The chain carries TRBV10-3 and TRBJ2-3, with TRBD1 matching 9 bases. Germline values: CDR1 ENHRY, CDR2 SYGVKD. This CDR3 is 15 amino acids long. V lost 4 bases, J lost 5 bases, and 7 bases stayed unmatched. CDR3 amino acids: CAISGGTGLKDTQYF. CDR3 bases: TGTGCCATCAGTGGCGGGACAGGGCTTAAAGATACGCAGTATTTT.

V usage is TRBV27 and J usage is TRBJ2-1; D uncertain. The CDR3 totals 14 residues. V was shortened by 8 bases and J by 9 bases, with 20 bases between the two germline ends. Germline assignment: CDR1 MNHEY and CDR2 SMNVEV (reference sequence). In DNA form, the CDR3 reads TGTGCCAGCCGTCAAGCAACGGAAACAAGTGAGCAGTTCTTC. It specifies CASRQATETSEQFF.

This clonotype was counted a few times. V is TRBV20-1 and J is TRBJ2-3; D is perhaps TRBD1 or TRBD2 (5 bases each). Germline values: CDR1 DFQATT, CDR2 SNEGSKA (reference sequence). This CDR3 contains 16 residues. Trimming cost V 2 bases and J 0 bases, with 15 bases left between them. CDR3 sequence (DNA): TGCAGTGCTAGATCCCGGGGCGGAGCTAGCACAGATACGCAGTATTTT. Its translation: CSARSRGGASTDTQYF.

This clonotype was found a few times. The rearrangement uses TRBV9 and TRBJ2-5, with 7 bases matching TRBD1. Germline CDR1 reads SGDLS; CDR2 reads YYNGEE. This CDR3 has 15 amino acids. V was pared by 3 bases and J by 1 base, with 6 bases of the junction left unmatched. This CDR3 reads CASSEVQGIQETQYF. The CDR3, as DNA: TGTGCCAGCAGCGAGGTACAGGGGATCCAAGAGACCCAGTACTTC.

The J gene is TRBJ1-5, the V gene TRBV18; D is possibly TRBD1 (5 bases). Trimming removed 3 bases at V and 6 bases at J, with 12 bases between. Per the germline V gene, CDR1 is KGHSH and CDR2 is LQKENI. The CDR3 is 14 residues long. DNA of the CDR3: TGTGCCAGCTCACCCGGGGCAGGTGCTCAGCCCCAGCATTTT. Its protein is CASSPGAGAQPQHF.

This clonotype was seen a handful of times. The J gene is TRBJ1-5, the V gene TRBV24-1, with D unclear. V was clipped by 3 bases and J by 6 bases, with 5 bases between them. CDR1 is KGHDR and CDR2 is SFDVKD in the germline V gene. The CDR3 contains 12 residues. The DNA of the CDR3 is TGTGCCACCAGTGATGGGAGTCAGCCCCAGCATTTT. Its protein product is CATSDGSQPQHF.

This clonotype was seen only a few times. The chain links TRBV2 to TRBJ2-1, with a tentative D call TRBD2 (7 bases). CDR1 SNHLY and CDR2 FYNNEI come from the germline V gene. V gave up 4 bases and J gave up 1 base, with 14 bases separating them. CDR3 size: 16 residues. CDR3 bases: TGTGCCAGCAGTGTGTTGGGAGGGGGGTCCTACAATGAGCAGTTCTTC. It is translated as CASSVLGGGSYNEQFF.

This clonotype was picked up a small number of times. The CDR3 sequence: CATSDPRTEGHEQFF. For the CDR3, the DNA is TGTGCCACCAGTGATCCCCGGACAGAGGGTCATGAGCAGTTCTTC. The gene calls are TRBV24-1 and TRBJ2-1, with D tentatively TRBD1 (6 bases). The germline V gene has CDR1 KGHDR and CDR2 SFDVKD. V lost 3 bases and J lost 8, with 16 bases in between. The CDR3 extends over 15 amino acids.

Notes on this clonotype: The junction does not match germline at one end; this may be a read error. V and J are TRBV7-2 and TRBJ1-4; D is undetermined. Germline CDR1 reads SGHTA; CDR2 reads FQGNSA. The CDR3 runs 13 residues. The CDR3: CASSLSGAGILFF. CDR3 sequence (DNA): TGCGCCAGCAGCTTAAGTGGAGCGGGGATACTGTTTTTT.

This clonotype was picked up a small number of times. This chain links TRBV28 with TRBJ2-7; weak D call: TRBD1 (6 bases). Germline CDR1 is MDHEN and CDR2 is SYDVKM. V was shortened by 3 bases and J by 4 bases, with 16 bases between the two germline ends. The CDR3 loop spans 15 amino acids. CDR3 sequence: CASSFPDSGGYEQYF. DNA of the CDR3: TGTGCCAGCAGTTTCCCGGACAGTGGGGGTTACGAGCAGTACTTC.

The V call is TRBV7-2, the J call TRBJ2-7; 7 bases map to TRBD1. Per germline, CDR1 SGHTA and CDR2 FQGNSA. The V segment lost 5 bases and the J segment 4 bases; nucleotides outside the gene matches: 8. The CDR3 totals 14 residues. In DNA form, the CDR3 reads TGTGCCAGCAGCCGCTCCGGGACAGTATACGAGCAGTACTTC. It specifies CASSRSGTVYEQYF.